This TCR beta chain originates from a study of blood T cell repertoires in COVID-19. The CDR3 covers 14 residues. V gave up 1 base and J gave up 3 bases; unmatched junction bases: 3. Germline V gives CDR1 KGHSH, CDR2 LQKENI. Measured with immunoSEQ multiplex PCR; TCRdb has only the in-frame clones, and not every one. This table has just over 95,000 clones, about nine tenths appearing once. The chain carries TRBV18 and TRBJ2-7, with 7 bases lining up with TRBD2. Sequences were obtained from peripheral blood. This TCR was recovered from a man in his fifties or sixties with acute or convalescent COVID-19. CDR3 DNA: TGTGCCAGCTCACCACGGCGGGAGCTCTACGAGCAGTACTTC. It codes for CASSPRRELYEQYF.